This T cell receptor (beta chain) was sequenced during a study of T cells in Graves' hyperthyroidism and ophthalmopathy. Germline loops: CDR1 WSHSY, CDR2 SAAADI. Between the trimmed V and J ends, which lost 5 bases and 0 bases, there was a span of 16 bases. This CDR3 has 16 amino acids. Template material for amplifying TCR beta CDR3 regions consisted of RNA transcripts. The HTBI set primed first-round TCR CDR3 RT-PCR. MiXCR, run by TCRdb on the multiplex PCR reads, gives a single entry per CDR3 protein. The profile shows 600,000 to 750,000 distinct CDR3 sequences, around 15% of them singletons. This clonotype came up a few times.

The sample taken for sequencing was blood. This sequence originates from a man aged 45-65 years with Graves' hyperthyroidism. The V call is TRBV10-2, the J call TRBJ1-1; maybe TRBD1 (6 bases). The CDR3 DNA is TGCGCCAGCAGTTTTTGGACAGCAGAAGTGAACACTGAAGCTTTCTTT. Translation gives CASSFWTAEVNTEAFF.